These 19 T cell receptor beta chains were sequenced from one sample in a study of response to subunit inactivated influenza vaccine. TCRdb fed the RT-PCR reads into MiXCR, producing one record per CDR3 protein. The sample lists over 150,000 distinct CDR3 sequences; approximately 11% were seen once. Sample: non-naive T cells sorted from PBMCs, taken about 6 weeks after vaccination. The receptors derive from a man aged 45-65 years who received an inactivated influenza vaccine.

The rearrangement links TRBV12-3 or TRBV12-4 to TRBJ1-6; 9 bases fit TRBD1. V trimming: 4 bases; J trimming: 10 bases; junction bases outside the gene matches: 5. This CDR3 spans 14 amino acids. CDR3 region: CASSSGTGHSPLHF. The CDR3 DNA follows: TGTGCCAGCAGTTCCGGGACAGGGCACTCACCCCTCCACTTT.

This clonotype was counted at least ten times. The J gene is TRBJ1-5, the V gene TRBV12-3 or TRBV12-4; 8 bases map to TRBD1. After removal of 6 bases from V and 6 bases from J, the junction contained 10 bases not matched to a gene. This CDR3 is 15 amino acids long. CDR3 bases: TGTGCCAGCAGACGGACAGGGAGACGCGCTCAGCCCCAGCATTTT. This codes for CASRRTGRRAQPQHF.

This clonotype was observed a handful of times. This chain links TRBV3-1 with TRBJ2-7, with 14 bases aligning to TRBD2. Germline-derived CDR1 and CDR2 are LGHDT and YNNKEL (reference sequence). The CDR3 totals 16 residues. Trimming removed 1 base from V and 7 bases from J; junction bases left unmatched: 6. DNA for the CDR3: TGTGCCAGCAGCCAAGGGGGACTAGCGGGAGACGCGGAGCAGTACTTC. As protein: CASSQGGLAGDAEQYF.

This clonotype was seen many times. This chain connects TRBV28 to TRBJ1-5; possible D gene TRBD1, 6 bases. This CDR3 has 18 residues. V lost 7 bases and J 0 bases, leaving 22 bases between the germline ends. Germline loops: CDR1 MDHEN, CDR2 SYDVKM. CDR3 protein: CASKPGTTGGNSNQPQHF. The CDR3 DNA is TGTGCCAGCAAACCCGGGACAACTGGGGGTAATAGCAATCAGCCCCAGCATTTT.

This chain links TRBV6-5 with TRBJ2-1; a possible D gene is TRBD2 (5 bases). V shed 0 bases and J shed 5 bases, with 5 bases lying between them. The CDR3 spans 13 residues. Looked up from germline, CDR1 is MNHEY and CDR2 is SVGAGI. CDR3 in amino acids: CASSYSRDNEQFF. The CDR3 coding sequence is TGTGCCAGCAGTTACTCGCGGGACAATGAGCAGTTCTTC.

This clonotype has more than one count but fewer than ten. CDR3 residues: CASSLRQGSSPLHF. The CDR3 nucleotides read TGCGCCAGCAGCTTGAGGCAGGGAAGCTCACCCCTCCACTTT. J is TRBJ1-6 and V is TRBV5-1; D is perhaps TRBD1 (5 bases). Germline V gene lookup returns CDR1 SGHRS and CDR2 YFSETQ. The V end lost 1 base, the J end lost 10 bases, and 12 bases lay between the germline ends. The CDR3 extends over 14 amino acids.

In its sample, this clonotype was seen many times. The chain uses TRBV7-2 and TRBJ2-2, with no clear D. V lost 3 bases and J lost 0, with 5 bases in between. The length of the CDR3 is 14 residues. Per germline, CDR1 SGHTA and CDR2 FQGNSA. The CDR3 DNA reads TGTGCCAGCAGCTTCGGACCGAACACCGGGGAGCTGTTTTTT. As protein: CASSFGPNTGELFF.

This rearrangement joins TRBV28 to TRBJ1-6, with D uncertain. The CDR3 spans 13 residues. V shed 5 bases and J shed 7 bases, with 9 bases lying between them. Germline V gene sequence: CDR1 MDHEN, CDR2 SYDVKM. The DNA for the CDR3 is TGTGCCAGCAGTCCGCCAGGAAATTCACCCCTCCACTTT. Translating it yields CASSPPGNSPLHF. Filled out from reference TRBV28 and TRBJ1-6, the complete variable domain reads DVKVTQSSRYLVKRTGEKVFLECVQDMDHENMFWYRQDPGLGLRLIYFSYDVKMKEKGDIPEGYSVSREKKERFSLILESASTNQTSMYLCASSPPGNSPLHFGNGTRLTVT.

The chain couples TRBV9 to TRBJ2-3; D not certain. Trimming cost V 0 bases and J 2 bases, with 10 bases left between them. Germline V lookup: CDR1 SGDLS, CDR2 YYNGEE. The CDR3 length is 15 residues. DNA of the CDR3: TGTGCCAGCAGCGTAGCTGGCCAGGCCACAGATACGCAGTATTTT. Residues: CASSVAGQATDTQYF.

This clonotype occurred a few times. This chain links TRBV28 with TRBJ1-5, with a tentative D call TRBD1 (5 bases). Germline V lookup: CDR1 MDHEN, CDR2 SYDVKM. The CDR3 runs 14 residues. Trimming took off 7 bases at V and 3 bases at J, with 13 bases between the two ends. For the CDR3, the DNA is TGTGCCAGCATCTCTGACGGGACCAATCAGCCCCAGCATTTT. Protein: CASISDGTNQPQHF.

This clonotype was counted many times. The rearrangement links TRBV9 to TRBJ2-1; a weak D match, TRBD2 (6 bases). The CDR3 length is 16 residues. The V gene lost 0 bases and the J gene lost 0 bases, with 10 bases spanning the gap. Germline V gene lookup returns CDR1 SGDLS and CDR2 YYNGEE. DNA for the CDR3: TGTGCCAGCAGCGTAGGGCTCGGGAGCTCCTACAATGAGCAGTTCTTC. Amino acid sequence: CASSVGLGSSYNEQFF.

The chain recombines TRBV12-3 or TRBV12-4 with TRBJ2-1; tentatively, D is TRBD1 (6 bases). CDR3 length: 14 residues. V was cut by 5 bases and J by 10 bases, with 18 bases left in between. For the CDR3, the DNA is TGTGCCAGCAGTCAGGCCCCATCAAGGGGGGAGCAGTTCTTC. As protein: CASSQAPSRGEQFF.

The genes are TRBV28 and TRBJ1-1, with D perhaps matching TRBD1 (5 bases). Germline V gene lookup returns CDR1 MDHEN and CDR2 SYDVKM. The V end lost 7 bases, the J end lost 3 bases, and 12 bases lay between the germline ends. The CDR3 is 13 residues long. The CDR3 loop reads CASIGAFDTEAFF. The CDR3 region has the DNA TGTGCCAGCATCGGGGCGTTTGACACTGAAGCTTTCTTT. The variable domain in full, with the rest retrieved from reference TRBV28 and TRBJ1-1, is DVKVTQSSRYLVKRTGEKVFLECVQDMDHENMFWYRQDPGLGLRLIYFSYDVKMKEKGDIPEGYSVSREKKERFSLILESASTNQTSMYLCASIGAFDTEAFFGQGTRLTVV.

This clonotype appeared a few times. The rearrangement links TRBV5-4 to TRBJ2-7; a possible D gene is TRBD2 (6 bases). CDR1 and CDR2 (germline): SGHNT, YYREEE (reference sequence). The CDR3 is made up of 15 amino acids. V was trimmed by 4 bases and J by 6 bases, leaving 20 bases between them. The CDR3 is CASSPRRERSAEQYF. In nucleotides, the CDR3 is TGTGCCAGCAGCCCGAGGAGGGAAAGGAGTGCCGAGCAGTACTTC.

This clonotype was seen a few times. The CDR3 nucleotides read TGTGCCAGCAGTGACGACGGGACTAGCGGCACAGATACGCAGTATTTT. Protein product: CASSDDGTSGTDTQYF. The genes are TRBV6-4 and TRBJ2-3; the match to TRBD2 covers 10 bases. CDR3 size: 16 residues. J was trimmed by 1 base and V by 2 bases; bases with no gene match: 3. Germline-derived CDR1 and CDR2 are MRHNA and SNTAGT.

This clonotype was found many times. The chain links TRBV6-2 or TRBV6-3 to TRBJ2-2; TRBD2 aligns across 8 bases. Germline lookup yields CDR1 MNHEY and CDR2 SVGEGT. After removal of 6 bases from V and 4 bases from J, the junction contained 4 bases not matched to a gene. The CDR3 consists of 14 residues. The CDR3 loop is CASRPLAGTGELFF. CDR3 DNA: TGTGCCAGCAGGCCCCTAGCGGGCACCGGGGAGCTGTTTTTT.

This chain uses TRBV6-2 or TRBV6-3 with TRBJ1-5; D not resolved. The CDR3 totals 13 residues. Trimming shortened V by 7 bases and J by 9 bases, and 16 bases separated the two germline ends. The germline CDR1 and CDR2 sequences are MNHEY and SVGEGT. The CDR3 bases are TGTGCCAGCACCGGACCTGCTCCGGGGCCCCAGCATTTT. This codes for CASTGPAPGPQHF.

This clonotype was detected only a few times. The chain couples TRBV20-1 to TRBJ2-1; 11 bases are a match to TRBD2. This CDR3 is 14 amino acids long. V gave up 5 bases and J gave up 8 bases; unmatched junction bases: 8. Germline CDR1 reads DFQATT; CDR2 reads SNEGSKA (reference sequence). CDR3 sequence reads: CSARTSLAGDEQFF. In nucleotides, the CDR3 is TGCAGTGCTCGAACATCACTAGCGGGAGATGAGCAGTTCTTC.

This clonotype was seen ten or more times. The gene calls are TRBV29-1 and TRBJ2-2, with unresolved D. This CDR3 comprises 11 residues. Germline CDR1 is SQVTM and CDR2 is ANQGSEA. Trimming took 7 bases from V and 3 from J, leaving 6 bases between them. The CDR3 spells CSGGDTGELFF. In DNA form, the CDR3 reads TGCAGCGGTGGGGACACCGGGGAGCTGTTTTTT.